This TCR beta chain was captured in a study of T cells expressing NK-cell markers. The overall study: Among the eight sequenced donors, seven tested HCMV-seropositive and one tested seronegative.

This CDR3 contains 15 residues. The authors made TCR beta cDNA libraries by 5'RACE template switching. This switching added a universal primer site and UMIs. TCRdb reprocessed the 5' RACE reads; each CDR3 protein has one entry and no DNA is given. The sample table includes about 550,000 distinct CDR3 sequences. On this clonotype itself: What it recognizes is unknown.

Notes on the study in general: The leading position in the CD3+CD56-NKG2C+ fraction of several donors also went to these clonotypes. Top CD8+ clonotypes included the dominant CD3+CD56+NKG2C+ clonotypes in several donors.

This receptor was taken from a man between 18 and 29 years old in good health. This chain connects TRBV12-3 or TRBV12-4 to TRBJ2-5; absent DNA, TCRdb's TRBD1 call cannot be checked. Sequencing input: blood T cells: a sorted CD56 or NKG2C T cell subset, CD4+ or CD8+ T cells, or bulk PBMC T cells (not recorded which). The CDR3: CASSRDTPVQETQYF.